The present entry profiles one T cell receptor beta chain with its context. Its cognate antigen is unknown. Clones were sequenced by immunoSEQ multiplex PCR, and TCRdb holds only the in-frame ones, with some missing. The data hold around 67,000 clones, with 80% observed a single time. V gave up 5 bases and J gave up 4 bases; unmatched junction bases: 4. CDR1 and CDR2 from the germline V gene are SNHLY and FYNNEI. The CDR3 sequence is 14 residues long. This entry comes from a study of OX40 agonist ivuxolimab in advanced cancers. Background on the study: Hepatocellular carcinoma, melanoma, renal cell or head and neck cancer affected the dose-escalation patients. Study results and limitations: A proportion of nonresponders additionally exhibited low normalized T-cell clonal expansion.

This chain joins TRBV2 and TRBJ1-4; 7 bases line up with TRBD1. Sample: CD4+ or CD8+ T cells sorted from blood, taken in a trial of the OX40 agonist ivuxolimab. This sequence was found in an adult with an advanced solid tumor such as melanoma, head and neck, liver or kidney cancer. CDR3 sequence reads: CASSRQGVNEKLFF. CDR3 DNA sequence: TGTGCCAGCAGTCGACAGGGAGTTAATGAAAAACTGTTTTTT.